The rows below give T cell receptor beta chains drawn from one sample of a study of CD8 T cells in ankylosing spondylitis. TCRdb reprocessed the 5' RACE reads via MiXCR and lists one record per CDR3 protein. Of 200,000 or so distinct CDR3 sequences in the sample, under 30% were seen once. Sequencing was carried out using blood, either unsorted or a sorted T cell fraction (not recorded which). All receptors derive from a male donor with ankylosing spondylitis or in good health (not recorded which). Each CDR3 is given with its conserved first and last residue. Fields, in order: V gene, D gene, J gene, clone size, CDR3 protein, CDR3 DNA. A D gene is named only where the DNA matches it firmly. Not all rows give a size; the values are once, few, many and, for expanded clones, a class.

TRBV4-2,.,TRBJ2-2,many,CASSQDRGGGITGELFF,TGTGCCAGCAGCCAAGATAGAGGGGGCGGGATCACCGGGGAGCTGTTTTTT
TRBV29-1,TRBD2,TRBJ2-1,.,CSVESSGNEQFF,TGCAGCGTTGAATCTAGCGGCAATGAGCAGTTCTTC
TRBV12-3/TRBV12-4,.,TRBJ2-5,few,CASTSQGGEETQYF,TGTGCCAGCACCTCCCAGGGCGGCGAAGAGACCCAGTACTTC
TRBV4-2,TRBD2,TRBJ2-1,many,CASSVGLAGGYDEQFF,TGTGCCAGCAGCGTGGGCCTAGCGGGAGGGTATGATGAGCAGTTCTTC
TRBV20-1,.,TRBJ2-1,many,CSARDFGSPYNEQFF,TGCAGTGCTAGAGATTTCGGGAGCCCTTACAATGAGCAGTTCTTC
TRBV5-1,.,TRBJ2-3,.,CASTQLPTDTQYF,TGCGCCAGCACACAATTGCCCACAGATACGCAGTATTTT
TRBV20-1,TRBD2,TRBJ2-1,few,CSANPGGYNEQFF,TGCAGTGCTAACCCGGGGGGGTACAATGAGCAGTTCTTC
TRBV10-3,.,TRBJ2-4,.,CAISESSASVSIQYF,TGTGCCATCAGTGAGTCGAGTGCCAGTGTAAGCATTCAGTACTTC
TRBV5-1,.,TRBJ2-5,.,CASRVGGGREETQYF,TGCGCCAGCCGTGTAGGAGGAGGGCGGGAAGAGACCCAGTACTTC
TRBV6-1,TRBD2,TRBJ2-7,many,CASRRLASSSYEQYF,TGTGCCAGCAGACGACTAGCTTCGAGCTCCTACGAGCAGTACTTC
TRBV6-1,TRBD1,TRBJ2-3,many,CASSAPGTGRTDTQYF,TGTGCCAGCAGTGCCCCGGGGACAGGGCGAACAGATACGCAGTATTTT
TRBV20-1,TRBD2,TRBJ2-2,many,CSASRLADRTGELFF,TGCAGTGCTAGTCGACTAGCAGATCGCACCGGGGAGCTGTTTTTT
TRBV12-3/TRBV12-4,TRBD2,TRBJ2-7,once,CASMKGLAGDEQYF,TGTGCCAGCATGAAGGGACTAGCGGGAGACGAGCAGTACTTC
TRBV9,TRBD1,TRBJ2-1,many,CASSPGQGPYNEQFF,TGTGCCAGCAGCCCGGGACAGGGGCCCTACAATGAGCAGTTCTTC
TRBV29-1,.,TRBJ2-3,.,CSVDQGTYTQYF,TGCAGCGTTGATCAGGGAACGTATACGCAGTATTTT
TRBV24-1,.,TRBJ2-3,many,CATRDYPGQRTRGFTDTQYF,TGTGCCACCAGGGACTACCCGGGACAGCGTACCCGAGGTTTCACAGATACGCAGTATTTT
TRBV29-1,TRBD2,TRBJ2-1,many,CSVTAGTSAGGQFF,TGCAGCGTTACCGCAGGGACTAGCGCCGGGGGGCAGTTCTTC
TRBV12-3/TRBV12-4,.,TRBJ2-7,few,CASSPNRDPPYEQYF,TGTGCCAGCAGCCCAAACAGGGATCCTCCCTACGAGCAGTACTTC
TRBV10-3,.,TRBJ2-7,.,CAISESEISPYEQYF,TGTGCCATCAGTGAGTCGGAGATATCTCCCTACGAGCAGTACTTC
TRBV20-1,TRBD2,TRBJ2-3,many,CSASSLAGGRDTQYF,TGCAGTGCTAGTTCACTAGCGGGGGGGCGGGATACGCAGTATTTT
TRBV5-4,.,TRBJ2-5,.,CASSFPSQETQYF,TGTGCCAGCAGCTTCCCCAGCCAAGAGACCCAGTACTTC
TRBV27,TRBD2,TRBJ2-7,.,CASSSLGTSGIEQYF,TGTGCCAGCAGTTCACTCGGGACTAGCGGGATCGAGCAGTACTTC
TRBV29-1,.,TRBJ2-5,many,CSVLGPIQETQYF,TGCAGCGTCCTAGGACCGATCCAAGAGACCCAGTACTTC
TRBV29-1,.,TRBJ2-4,few,CSVGRGGNIQYF,TGCAGCGTTGGCAGGGGGGGAAACATTCAGTACTTC
TRBV6-1,.,TRBJ1-1,many,CASTWGRNTEAFF,TGTGCCAGCACGTGGGGGAGGAACACTGAAGCTTTCTTT
TRBV11-2,.,TRBJ2-7,many,CASSPSLIVYEQYF,TGTGCCAGCAGCCCCTCTTTAATCGTGTACGAGCAGTACTTC
TRBV20-1,.,TRBJ2-2,few,CSAMRSGLNTGELFF,TGCAGTGCCATGAGAAGCGGTCTAAACACCGGGGAGCTGTTTTTT
TRBV29-1,.,TRBJ1-1,.,CSVEEGGEAFF,TGCAGCGTTGAAGAGGGAGGTGAAGCTTTCTTT
TRBV5-1,.,TRBJ2-7,few,CASSSGGVSEQYF,TGCGCCAGCAGCTCAGGGGGGGTGAGCGAGCAGTACTTC
TRBV29-1,.,TRBJ1-1,.,CSGNIGGLNTEAFF,TGCAGCGGAAACATCGGGGGGCTTAACACTGAAGCTTTCTTT
TRBV12-3/TRBV12-4,.,TRBJ2-6,.,CASTPGISLGANVLTF,TGTGCCAGCACCCCTGGGATTTCGTTGGGGGCCAACGTCCTGACTTTC
TRBV20-1,TRBD1,TRBJ1-6,.,CSARADRGFNSPLHF,TGCAGTGCTAGAGCAGACAGGGGGTTTAATTCACCCCTCCACTTT
TRBV25-1,.,TRBJ1-2,.,CAYSTENYGYTF,TGTGCCTACTCGACGGAGAACTATGGCTACACCTTC
TRBV20-1,.,TRBJ1-5,.,CSARTDGAQPQHF,TGCAGTGCTAGGACGGACGGAGCTCAGCCCCAGCATTTT
TRBV7-9,.,TRBJ2-5,many,CASSSPGQFQETQYF,TGTGCCAGCAGCTCGCCCGGGCAGTTCCAAGAGACCCAGTACTTC
TRBV6-1,.,TRBJ2-7,few,CASRKGTGTLPYEQYF,TGTGCCAGTCGCAAAGGAACCGGGACTTTACCCTACGAGCAGTACTTC
TRBV4-2,.,TRBJ2-6,many,CASSPLRVSGANVLTF,TGTGCCAGCAGCCCCCTCAGGGTTAGTGGGGCCAACGTCCTGACTTTC